The following is a T cell receptor beta chain sequence with its context. Its specificity is not known. Patients got ipilimumab 1 mg/kg beginning 14 to 28 days post-transplant. The source of the sample is a study of ipilimumab plus nivolumab after autologous stem cell transplantation. Background on the study: Patients received a median of about five ipilimumab and about 8 nivolumab doses. The myeloma cohort included high-risk transplant-naive patients and patients relapsing within 3 years of a first autologous transplant. Study conclusions and caveats: Authors suggest TCR repertoire, Treg phenotype and gut microbiota support further study.

Trimming pared 4 bases from V and 6 bases from J, leaving 18 bases between. The CDR3 consists of 16 residues. CDR1 is MNHNY, CDR2 SVGAGI, per germline (reference sequence). Sequencing used immunoSEQ multiplex PCR; TCRdb keeps in-frame clones, though not all of them. The repertoire consists of around 2,000 clones, with about 73% occurring once and the leading ten covering more than 45%. V and J are TRBV6-6 and TRBJ2-2; D remains ambiguous. The receptor comes from a male donor with multiple myeloma. Sequenced here: PBMCs, sampled in a trial of ipilimumab plus nivolumab as post-transplant consolidation. The DNA of the CDR3 is TGTGCCAGCAGTTTGTCGAGAGACGCTAGTCCCGGGGAGCTGTTTTTT. Encoded protein: CASSLSRDASPGELFF.